This T cell receptor (beta chain) appears in the sequencing data of a study of OX40 agonist ivuxolimab in advanced cancers. Background on the study: Clinicians treated patients with ivuxolimab, an agonistic anti-OX40 (CD134) antibody.

Looked up from germline, CDR1 is KGHSH and CDR2 is LQKENI. CDR3 length: 13 amino acids. V was cut by 5 bases and J by 10 bases, with 16 bases left in between. Profiled with immunoSEQ multiplex PCR; TCRdb holds only in-frame clones, not every one. Of tens of thousands of clones listed, 80% to 95% are singletons. Details on this clone: Its cognate antigen is unknown.

Study results and caveats: Normalized T-cell clonal expansion was also low in some nonresponders.

This sequence joins TRBV18 and TRBJ2-3, with a weak D call TRBD2 (5 bases). This TCR derives from an adult with an advanced solid tumor such as melanoma, head and neck, liver or kidney cancer. The sample consisted of CD4+ or CD8+ T cells sorted from blood, taken in a trial of the OX40 agonist ivuxolimab. In DNA, the CDR3 is TGTGCCAGCTCATACGACCGGGGTTCCGCGCAGTATTTT. Protein sequence: CASSYDRGSAQYF.